This T cell receptor beta chain derives from a study of tumor-infiltrating lymphocytes in primary liver carcinoma. The overall study: Productive TCRbeta reads per sample were roughly 3.5 to 7.5 million, not differing by tissue. General study findings and limits: Just around 7.5-25% of top clones spanned all five tumor regions. Lower overlap was observed for tumor-adjacent and tumor-blood pairs relative to tumor region pairs. The study found a significantly higher top-250-clone fraction in tumors than in blood (p = 0.039).

The sample holds many counts of this clonotype. Its matching antigen is unknown. Total RNA (roughly 550 ng) served as template for TCR beta cDNA synthesis primed by a constant-region primer. Amplification in three nested multiplex PCR rounds with slightly modified ARM-PCR gave rise to TCR beta libraries. Use of TRBV1-TRBV30 forward primers with a C-beta reverse primer characterized the first two PCR rounds, which lasted 10 cycles each. TCRdb reprocessed the multiplex PCR reads with MiXCR, giving one entry per CDR3 protein. Seen here are tens of thousands of distinct CDR3 sequences, less than 85% observed once, and the top ten hold 29%. This CDR3 contains 12 residues. The ends were cut back, 4 bases at V and 7 bases at J, with 13 bases in the middle. Germline CDR1 reads GTSNPN; CDR2 reads SVGIG (reference sequence). DNA and RNA were both co-extracted from roughly 18-30 mg of bulk tissue that had not been sorted.

The clonotype originates from a man between 40 and 49 years old with primary liver carcinoma and hepatitis B virus infection. Sequenced input: liver tumor tissue from sampling region 5. Subset specified: tumor region T5, tumor centre. The J gene is TRBJ1-1, the V gene TRBV30; D remains unclear. The CDR3 DNA sequence: TGTGCCTGGAACCGCGGTGCACTTGAAGCTTTCTTT. Protein: CAWNRGALEAFF. Using reference TRBV30 and TRBJ1-1 for the parts outside the CDR3, the full variable domain is SQTIHQWPATLVQPVGSPLSLECTVEGTSNPNLYWYRQAAGRGLQLLFYSVGIGQISSEVPQNLSASRPQDRQFILSSKKLLLSDSGFYLCAWNRGALEAFFGQGTRLTVV.